This T cell receptor beta chain came from a study of T cells in Graves' hyperthyroidism and ophthalmopathy. Diagnoses were made from clinical symptoms, serum measures (thyroxine and TRAb), thyroid ultrasound and orbital computed tomography. The PBMCs studied were ones that came from roughly 11 ml fresh peripheral blood. This clonotype was detected a few times. Amplified regions were TCR beta CDR3 sequences from RNA transcripts. HTBI primers were used for first-round RT-PCR of the TCR CDR3. MiXCR, applied by TCRdb to the multiplex PCR reads, yields one record per CDR3 protein. The table includes fewer than 900,000 distinct CDR3 sequences, about 15% detected once. Germline values: CDR1 DFQATT, CDR2 SNEGSKA (reference sequence). V lost 6 bases to trimming and J lost 5 bases, with 22 bases between them. This CDR3 has 15 amino acids.

The sequenced sample was blood. This TCR derives from a man in his late teens or twenties with Graves' hyperthyroidism. This chain connects TRBV20-1 to TRBJ2-5; a possible D gene is TRBD2 (6 bases). CDR3 DNA sequence: TGCAGTGCCCCCCCCCCGGGAGTGGATTGGGAGACCCAGTACTTC. This gives the protein CSAPPPGVDWETQYF.